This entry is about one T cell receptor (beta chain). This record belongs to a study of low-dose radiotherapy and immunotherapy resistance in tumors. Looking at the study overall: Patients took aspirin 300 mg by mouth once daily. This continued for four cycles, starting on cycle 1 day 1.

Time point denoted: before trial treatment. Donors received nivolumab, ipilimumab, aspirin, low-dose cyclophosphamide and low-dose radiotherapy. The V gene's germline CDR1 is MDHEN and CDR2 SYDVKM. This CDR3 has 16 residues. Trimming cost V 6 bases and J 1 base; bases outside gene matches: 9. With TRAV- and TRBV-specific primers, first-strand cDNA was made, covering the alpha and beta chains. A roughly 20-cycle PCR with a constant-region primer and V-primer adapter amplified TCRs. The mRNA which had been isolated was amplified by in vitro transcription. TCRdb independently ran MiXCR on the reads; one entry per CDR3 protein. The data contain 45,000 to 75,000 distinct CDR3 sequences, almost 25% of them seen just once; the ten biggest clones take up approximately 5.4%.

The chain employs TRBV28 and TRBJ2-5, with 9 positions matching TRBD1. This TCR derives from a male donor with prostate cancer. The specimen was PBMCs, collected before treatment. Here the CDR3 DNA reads TGTGCCAGCAGCTCCTCCGGGACAGGGATCCAAGAGACCCAGTACTTC. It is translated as CASSSSGTGIQETQYF.